A single sample is the source of the 24 T cell receptor beta chains below, sequenced in a study of graft-versus-host responses after intestinal transplantation. Graft material was processed, releasing intraepithelial and lamina propria lymphocytes. Produced via immunoSEQ multiplex PCR; TCRdb's table is partial and in-frame only. The sample consists of more than 9,000 clones, under 85% of them appearing once. Sequenced material: ileum tissue, taken roughly 530 days after intestinal transplant. The receptors originated from a human patient who received an intestinal transplant, so some T cells may come from the graft donor.

CDR3 coding DNA: TGTGCCAGCAGCCCTGGCAGGGGGCTTCACGAGCAGTACTTC. It is translated as CASSPGRGLHEQYF. The V and J genes are TRBV11-2 and TRBJ2-7; the match to TRBD1 covers 8 bases. This CDR3 is built from 14 residues. The germline gives CDR1 SGHAT, CDR2 FQNNGV. The J segment lost 5 bases and the V segment lost 5 bases, leaving 8 bases of the junction unmatched.

The J gene is TRBJ2-1, the V gene TRBV10-3; unclear D gene. The V and J ends lost 5 bases and 5 bases respectively, with 13 bases between them. Germline CDR1 and CDR2: ENHRY and SYGVKD. The CDR3 loop spans 14 amino acids. The CDR3 region is CAISTGSYHNEQFF. CDR3 DNA sequence: TGTGCCATCAGTACCGGGTCCTATCACAATGAGCAGTTCTTC.

V is TRBV5-6 and J is TRBJ1-1, with 11 bases identical to TRBD1. There are 17 residues in the CDR3. The germline CDR1 and CDR2 sequences are SGHDT and YYEEEE. J was trimmed by 3 bases and V by 2 bases; bases with no gene match: 9. The CDR3 DNA follows: TGTGCCAGCAGCTTTAGGCGGACAGGGGGCAGGGACACTGAAGCTTTCTTT. It is translated as CASSFRRTGGRDTEAFF.

V and J are TRBV5-3 and TRBJ2-7, with D perhaps matching TRBD1 (6 bases). TRBV5-3 is assigned to the ORF class and has an uncertain function. The V and J ends lost 1 base and 3 bases respectively, with 14 bases between them. This CDR3 has 15 amino acids. Here the CDR3 DNA reads TGTGCCAGAAGCTTGTCCCCAGGGGCGTTCTACGAGCAGTACTTC. It codes for CARSLSPGAFYEQYF.

This clone showed up just a few times. The rearrangement links TRBV5-8 to TRBJ1-1; D is possibly TRBD1 (5 bases). The germline V gene has CDR1 SGHTS and CDR2 YDEGEE. The CDR3 extends over 15 amino acids. Trimming left V 6 bases short and J 1 base short, with 16 bases between. In nucleotides, the CDR3 is TGTGCCAGCACCGAAACCAGGGCGGGGAACACTGAAGCTTTCTTT. It specifies CASTETRAGNTEAFF.

The chain links TRBV5-8 to TRBJ1-2, with D unclear. Trimming took 0 bases from V and 0 from J, leaving 6 bases between them. Germline assignment: CDR1 SGHTS and CDR2 YDEGEE. The CDR3 totals 14 residues. The CDR3 DNA is TGTGCCAGCAGCTTGGGCCATTCTAACTATGGCTACACCTTC. It yields the protein CASSLGHSNYGYTF.

The gene calls are TRBV28 and TRBJ1-3; 10 bases align to TRBD1. CDR3 length: 16 residues. Germline V gene data show CDR1 as MDHEN and CDR2 as SYDVKM. With V trimmed by 7 bases and J by 3 bases, 9 bases remained unmatched. CDR3 region: CASIPSGTGVGNTIYF. The CDR3 DNA follows: TGTGCCAGCATCCCATCCGGGACAGGGGTTGGAAACACCATATATTTT.

V gene TRBV29-1 combines with J gene TRBJ2-4; the D gene is possibly TRBD1 (5 bases). This CDR3 has 11 amino acids. Germline CDR1 and CDR2: SQVTM and ANQGSEA. V lost 5 bases and J 4 bases, leaving 6 bases between the germline ends. The CDR3 region is CSVSGKNIQYF. In DNA, the CDR3 is TGCAGCGTTTCAGGGAAAAACATTCAGTACTTC.

The genes are TRBV6-4 and TRBJ2-1, with 7 bases aligning to TRBD2. This CDR3 contains 15 residues. The V gene end was trimmed by 5 bases and the J gene end by 9 bases; junction bases not matched to a gene: 13. Germline assignment: CDR1 MRHNA and CDR2 SNTAGT. The CDR3 sequence is CASSKERGGFSEQFF. The CDR3, as DNA: TGTGCCAGCAGTAAAGAGCGGGGTGGTTTCAGTGAGCAGTTCTTC.

The V call is TRBV2, the J call TRBJ2-2; D not certain. The CDR3 covers 11 residues. The germline V gene encodes CDR1 SNHLY and CDR2 FYNNEI. The ends were cut back, 8 bases at V and 7 bases at J, with 8 bases in the middle. The CDR3 here is CASSRIGELFF. The CDR3 bases are TGTGCCAGCTCTCGCATCGGGGAGCTGTTTTTT.

The genes are TRBV19 and TRBJ2-5; a weak D match, TRBD2 (5 bases). Trimming left V 3 bases short and J 4 bases short, with 6 bases between. CDR1 and CDR2 (germline): LNHDA, SQIVND (reference sequence). The CDR3 is 12 residues long. The chain's CDR3 is CASSMSGETQYF. CDR3 DNA sequence: TGTGCCAGTAGTATGAGCGGAGAGACCCAGTACTTC.

The chain links TRBV28 to TRBJ1-4; D might be TRBD1 (5 bases). Germline assignment: CDR1 MDHEN and CDR2 SYDVKM. The V end was cut by 2 bases, the J end by 0 bases, with 7 bases between. This CDR3 region has 15 residues. CDR3 sequence: CASSLRGTTNEKLFF. CDR3 in DNA: TGTGCCAGCAGTTTAAGGGGCACAACTAATGAAAAACTGTTTTTT.

CDR3 residues: CASRTSGKPGRKTQYF. The CDR3 nucleotides read TGTGCCAGCAGGACTAGCGGGAAGCCCGGTCGGAAGACCCAGTACTTC. This sequence joins TRBV14 and TRBJ2-5; TRBD2 matches at 11 bases. Germline CDR1 and CDR2: SGHDN and FVKESK. Germline trimming cut 6 bases from V and 6 bases from J; bases unmatched to any gene: 12. The CDR3 is made up of 16 amino acids.

The chain recombines TRBV5-1 with TRBJ2-3; 10 nucleotides align to TRBD2. The germline V gene encodes CDR1 SGHRS and CDR2 YFSETQ. The CDR3 loop spans 16 amino acids. V lost 2 bases to trimming and J lost 2 bases; unmatched junction nucleotides: 5. CDR3 loop: CASSFALAGATDTQYF. The CDR3 DNA follows: TGCGCCAGCAGCTTTGCTCTAGCGGGAGCCACAGATACGCAGTATTTT.

This clone was found a few times. The gene calls are TRBV28 and TRBJ2-5; D possibly corresponds to TRBD1 (5 bases). CDR1 MDHEN and CDR2 SYDVKM come from the germline V gene. The ends were cut back, 4 bases at V and 11 bases at J, with 20 bases in the middle. The CDR3 has 14 residues. The CDR3 reads CASSSQGLRSEQYF. The CDR3 bases are TGTGCCAGCAGTTCTCAGGGATTAAGGTCGGAGCAGTACTTC. Filled out from reference TRBV28 and TRBJ2-5, the complete variable domain reads DVKVTQSSRYLVKRTGEKVFLECVQDMDHENMFWYRQDPGLGLRLIYFSYDVKMKEKGDIPEGYSVSREKKERFSLILESASTNQTSMYLCASSSQGLRSEQYFGPGTRLLVL.

This clone was counted once. The V and J genes are TRBV30 and TRBJ1-6; 9 bases are a match to TRBD1. The germline CDR1 and CDR2 sequences are GTSNPN and SVGIG (reference sequence). CDR3 length: 13 amino acids. With V trimmed by 3 bases and J by 6 bases, 0 bases remained unmatched. The CDR3 DNA follows: TGTGCCTGGAGGACAGGGGGTAATTCACCCCTCCACTTT. It encodes CAWRTGGNSPLHF.

Written as DNA, the CDR3 is TGTGCCACCAGCAGAGGGGCGAGCACCGGGGAGCTGTTTTTT. It translates to CATSRGASTGELFF. The chain links TRBV15 to TRBJ2-2; no clear D gene. Germline CDR1 is LNHNV and CDR2 is YYDKDF (reference sequence). The CDR3 has 14 amino acids. Trimming shortened V by 1 base and J by 4 bases, and 7 bases separated the two germline ends.

The chain is built from TRBV19 and TRBJ1-6, with 8 bases that match TRBD1. From germline, CDR1 is LNHDA and CDR2 SQIVND (reference sequence). The CDR3 sequence is 14 residues long. With 3 bases clipped from V and 8 bases from J, the junction kept 3 bases outside the gene matches. CDR3 sequence reads: CASSISDRDSPLHF. The CDR3 coding sequence is TGTGCCAGTAGTATTTCGGACAGGGATTCACCCCTCCACTTT.

V gene TRBV29-1 combines with J gene TRBJ2-1; no clear D gene. Trimming took 0 bases from V and 9 from J, leaving 12 bases between them. The length of the CDR3 is 13 residues. Germline V gene data show CDR1 as SQVTM and CDR2 as ANQGSEA. The CDR3 DNA is TGCAGCGTTGAAGACCATAGCCTGCGTGAGCAGTTCTTC. Amino acids: CSVEDHSLREQFF.

The chain recombines TRBV15 with TRBJ2-2, with 8 positions matching TRBD2. V gave up 0 bases and J gave up 4 bases; unmatched junction bases: 1. Germline V CDR1 and CDR2: LNHNV, YYDKDF (reference sequence). The CDR3 length is 15 residues. CDR3 sequence: CATSRDGTSTGELFF. The CDR3 DNA reads TGTGCCACCAGCAGAGATGGGACTAGCACCGGGGAGCTGTTTTTT.

This chain links TRBV7-3 with TRBJ2-3; D is unclear. CDR3 length: 14 amino acids. Trimming left V 3 bases short and J 2 bases short, with 9 bases between. The V gene's germline CDR1 is SGHTA and CDR2 FQGTGA. The CDR3 DNA reads TGTGCCAGCAGCTTTGCACCAATCACAGATACGCAGTATTTT. Amino acids: CASSFAPITDTQYF.

The V and J genes are TRBV2 and TRBJ1-4; D might be TRBD1 (6 bases). The CDR3 contains 13 residues. Trimming stripped 2 bases from V and 7 bases from J, with 8 bases between. The germline gives CDR1 SNHLY, CDR2 FYNNEI. The CDR3 sequence is CASSERGGEKLFF. The DNA of the CDR3 is TGTGCCAGCAGTGAAAGGGGGGGTGAAAAACTGTTTTTT.

J is TRBJ2-5 and V is TRBV2; 7 nucleotides line up with TRBD2. Germline V CDR1 and CDR2: SNHLY, FYNNEI. The trim removed 8 bases at V and 4 bases at J, leaving 7 bases unmatched. The CDR3 extends over 13 amino acids. The CDR3 coding sequence is TGTGCCAGCGCCCAATGGGGGGGAGAGACCCAGTACTTC. It is translated as CASAQWGGETQYF.

This chain links TRBV23-1 with TRBJ2-3; D may correspond to TRBD1 or TRBD2 (5 bases each). TRBV23-1 is flagged as an ORF with uncertain function. V was clipped by 5 bases and J by 5 bases, with 20 bases between them. This CDR3 comprises 16 residues. The CDR3, as DNA: TGCGCCAGCAGTTCCCGGGGCGCCTGCCCCCGAGATACGCAGTATTTT. It specifies CASSSRGACPRDTQYF.